This T cell receptor (beta chain) was observed in a study of T-cell reconstitution after alpha-beta-depleted transplantation in children. Unique molecular identifiers tagged the TCRbeta library. TCRdb re-analysed the PCR reads in MiXCR, keeping a single row per CDR3 protein. Among around 670,000 distinct CDR3 sequences listed, under 15% were seen once. Findings of the study overall: Newly made T cells mostly supplied T-cell counts and diversity one year after transplant. Certain patients had high TCRbeta diversity at day 60, and it came from recipient T cells and thymic progenitors that survived. Two months or so post-transplant, alpha-beta T cells reportedly derived from several hundred expanded graft clones.

Germline V gene data show CDR1 as SGHAT and CDR2 as FQNNGV. J gave up 6 bases and V 1 base, and 11 bases lay outside the gene matches. The CDR3 runs to 17 residues. As for this clonotype: Its specificity is unknown.

The TCR was taken from a girl aged 2 to 10 with congenital amegakaryocytic thrombocytopenia, due to receive a stem cell transplant. V gene TRBV11-2 combines with J gene TRBJ2-1; the match to TRBD2 covers 8 bases. The source material was PBMCs, sampled before TCRalphabeta/CD19-depleted stem cell transplant. CDR3 DNA sequence: TGTGCCAGCAGCTTAGTTTTCGGGGGGGCGAGACGCAATGAGCAGTTCTTC. Its translation: CASSLVFGGARRNEQFF.